Listed below are T cell receptor beta chains from one sample, sequenced in a study of T cell responses to AZD1222 COVID-19 vaccine. Only in-frame clones appear in the TCRdb table, and some are missing; sequencing was by immunoSEQ multiplex PCR. Of 110,000 to 150,000 clones listed, 89% are singletons. Sequences were derived from peripheral blood, sampled on day 0 of AZD1222 vaccination. These receptors were obtained from an adult in good health. Both conserved end residues are part of each CDR3. A D gene is named only where the DNA matches it firmly. Rows may omit the clone size; those that give it use once, few, many or a size class.

CDR3 DNA: TGTGCCAGCAGTTCGAACCCGGGACGATTATATGGCTACACCTTC; CDR3 protein: CASSSNPGRLYGYTF; D gene: .; J gene: TRBJ1-2; V gene: TRBV27; clone size: .
CDR3 DNA: TGTGCCAGCAGCTTAAAGTACCAGGGGGAAACAGATACGCAGTATTTT; CDR3 protein: CASSLKYQGETDTQYF; D gene: TRBD1; J gene: TRBJ2-3; V gene: TRBV5-6; clone size: .
CDR3 DNA: TGTGCCAGCTCACCCGCTACGGAGACCCAGTACTTC; CDR3 protein: CASSPATETQYF; D gene: .; J gene: TRBJ2-5; V gene: TRBV18; clone size: .
CDR3 DNA: TGCCTAACAGGGATAGGGTATCAAGCTTTCTTT; CDR3 protein: CLTGIGYQAFF; D gene: .; J gene: TRBJ1-1; V gene: TRBV20-1; clone size: .
CDR3 DNA: TGTGCCAGCAGCCTCCTGGGCACAGATACGCAGTATTTT; CDR3 protein: CASSLLGTDTQYF; D gene: .; J gene: TRBJ2-3; V gene: TRBV7-7; clone size: .
CDR3 DNA: TGTGCCAGCAGGGCCAGGGATACGCAGTATTTT; CDR3 protein: CASRARDTQYF; D gene: .; J gene: TRBJ2-3; V gene: TRBV12-3/TRBV12-4; clone size: few
CDR3 DNA: TGTGCCAGCAGCTTAGCGCTAACAGGGGGCAAATACGAGCAGTACTTC; CDR3 protein: CASSLALTGGKYEQYF; D gene: TRBD1; J gene: TRBJ2-7; V gene: TRBV7-8; clone size: .
CDR3 DNA: TGTGCCAGCAGCGTGGGGGGTTTCTTAGGGAATGAAGCTTTCTTT; CDR3 protein: CASSVGGFLGNEAFF; D gene: .; J gene: TRBJ1-1; V gene: TRBV9; clone size: .
CDR3 DNA: TGTGCCAGCAGCTTAGAGGCGGCAACTAATGAAAAACTGTTTTTT; CDR3 protein: CASSLEAATNEKLFF; D gene: .; J gene: TRBJ1-4; V gene: TRBV7-9; clone size: .
CDR3 DNA: TGTGCCAGCAGCGTAACGGTAGGGGAAACTGGAAACACCATATATTTT; CDR3 protein: CASSVTVGETGNTIYF; D gene: .; J gene: TRBJ1-3; V gene: TRBV9; clone size: .
CDR3 DNA: TGTGCCAGCAGCTACCTTACAGGGGGCAGGAGCAATTCACCCCTCCACTTT; CDR3 protein: CASSYLTGGRSNSPLHF; D gene: TRBD1; J gene: TRBJ1-6; V gene: TRBV16; clone size: .
CDR3 DNA: TGCGCCAGCAGCCAAGAAGCAGGACGGACAGGGTACACCGGGGAGCTGTTTTTT; CDR3 protein: CASSQEAGRTGYTGELFF; D gene: TRBD1; J gene: TRBJ2-2; V gene: TRBV4-1; clone size: .
CDR3 DNA: TGCAGCGTTGAAATACAGGGGGCGGCTAATGAAAAACTGTTTTTT; CDR3 protein: CSVEIQGAANEKLFF; D gene: TRBD1; J gene: TRBJ1-4; V gene: TRBV29-1; clone size: .
CDR3 DNA: TGTGCCAGCAGCAAATGGGTAGGTCGGGATACGCAGTATTTT; CDR3 protein: CASSKWVGRDTQYF; D gene: .; J gene: TRBJ2-3; V gene: TRBV21-1; clone size: .
CDR3 DNA: TGTGCCAGCACCGGACAGGGGGCGGATGGCTACACCTTC; CDR3 protein: CASTGQGADGYTF; D gene: TRBD1; J gene: TRBJ1-2; V gene: TRBV7-9; clone size: .
CDR3 DNA: TGTGCCAGCAGTGAAAAAAGGGGCTATGGCTACACCTTC; CDR3 protein: CASSEKRGYGYTF; D gene: .; J gene: TRBJ1-2; V gene: TRBV6-1; clone size: .
CDR3 DNA: TGCAGCGTTTCACAGGGGAATCAGCCCCAGCATTTT; CDR3 protein: CSVSQGNQPQHF; D gene: TRBD1; J gene: TRBJ1-5; V gene: TRBV29-1; clone size: .
CDR3 DNA: TGTGCCAGCAGTTTAACAAACTCCTACGAGCAGTACTTC; CDR3 protein: CASSLTNSYEQYF; D gene: .; J gene: TRBJ2-7; V gene: TRBV12-3/TRBV12-4; clone size: once
CDR3 DNA: TGTGCCAGCAGCTTGGCGGGACTAGCGAACAATGAGCAGTTCTTC; CDR3 protein: CASSLAGLANNEQFF; D gene: TRBD2; J gene: TRBJ2-1; V gene: TRBV5-8; clone size: .
CDR3 DNA: TGTGCCAGCTCAGGACAGCTAGATAATTCACCCCTCCACTTT; CDR3 protein: CASSGQLDNSPLHF; D gene: .; J gene: TRBJ1-6; V gene: TRBV18; clone size: .
CDR3 DNA: TGTGCCAGCTCACCAATCGCCCCACGGACAGGGTCTAATTCACCCCTCCACTTT; CDR3 protein: CASSPIAPRTGSNSPLHF; D gene: TRBD1; J gene: TRBJ1-6; V gene: TRBV18; clone size: .
CDR3 DNA: TGTGCCAGCAGTGAGACTACACGAACTGAAGCTTTCTTT; CDR3 protein: CASSETTRTEAFF; D gene: .; J gene: TRBJ1-1; V gene: TRBV6-1; clone size: .
CDR3 DNA: TGTGCCAGCAGCTTTCTTGGACTAGCGGACACAGATACGCAGTATTTT; CDR3 protein: CASSFLGLADTDTQYF; D gene: TRBD2; J gene: TRBJ2-3; V gene: TRBV7-8; clone size: .
CDR3 DNA: TGTGCCAGCAGCCGAGATCCAGGGATCTCTGGAAACACCATATATTTT; CDR3 protein: CASSRDPGISGNTIYF; D gene: .; J gene: TRBJ1-3; V gene: TRBV11-2; clone size: .
CDR3 DNA: TGTGCCATCAGCCCCGGGACTAGCGGGGGTTACGAGCAGTACTTC; CDR3 protein: CAISPGTSGGYEQYF; D gene: TRBD2; J gene: TRBJ2-7; V gene: TRBV10-3; clone size: many
CDR3 DNA: TGCGCCAGCAGTCCTGGGCGAGGGCGGGGGACGGATACGCAGTATTTT; CDR3 protein: CASSPGRGRGTDTQYF; D gene: TRBD2; J gene: TRBJ2-3; V gene: TRBV4-3; clone size: .
CDR3 DNA: TGTGCCAGCAGCTTAGGACGAGGGGAGCAGTTCTTC; CDR3 protein: CASSLGRGEQFF; D gene: .; J gene: TRBJ2-1; V gene: TRBV7-2; clone size: few
CDR3 DNA: TGTGCCTGGAATTACGCCGCTGAAGCTTTCTTT; CDR3 protein: CAWNYAAEAFF; D gene: .; J gene: TRBJ1-1; V gene: TRBV30; clone size: .
CDR3 DNA: TGTGCCAGCAGTGAAAGCCGGGACAGGGGAAGCGGCTACACCTTC; CDR3 protein: CASSESRDRGSGYTF; D gene: TRBD1; J gene: TRBJ1-2; V gene: TRBV2; clone size: .
CDR3 DNA: TGTGCCAGCAGGGACAGCGGATTCTATGGCTACACCTTC; CDR3 protein: CASRDSGFYGYTF; D gene: .; J gene: TRBJ1-2; V gene: TRBV6-5; clone size: .
CDR3 DNA: TGTGCCAGCAGCCAAGGTGGGAAGACAGGGGGCCCGGTGGGCAATCAGCCCCAGCATTTT; CDR3 protein: CASSQGGKTGGPVGNQPQHF; D gene: TRBD1; J gene: TRBJ1-5; V gene: TRBV3-1/TRBV3-2; clone size: .
CDR3 DNA: TGCAGCGTCCGGACAGGGGGCGCAGATACGCAGTATTTT; CDR3 protein: CSVRTGGADTQYF; D gene: TRBD1; J gene: TRBJ2-3; V gene: TRBV29-1; clone size: .
CDR3 DNA: TGTGCCAGCACCTCCTCGTGGACATTCGTCACTGAAGCTTTCTTT; CDR3 protein: CASTSSWTFVTEAFF; D gene: .; J gene: TRBJ1-1; V gene: TRBV28; clone size: few
CDR3 DNA: TGTGCCAGCTCATCTGGACAGTCCTACGAGCAGTACTTC; CDR3 protein: CASSSGQSYEQYF; D gene: .; J gene: TRBJ2-7; V gene: TRBV18; clone size: .
CDR3 DNA: TGCGCCCGTGCGGCGGGAGACACAGATACGCAGTATTTT; CDR3 protein: CARAAGDTDTQYF; D gene: TRBD2; J gene: TRBJ2-3; V gene: TRBV5-1; clone size: .